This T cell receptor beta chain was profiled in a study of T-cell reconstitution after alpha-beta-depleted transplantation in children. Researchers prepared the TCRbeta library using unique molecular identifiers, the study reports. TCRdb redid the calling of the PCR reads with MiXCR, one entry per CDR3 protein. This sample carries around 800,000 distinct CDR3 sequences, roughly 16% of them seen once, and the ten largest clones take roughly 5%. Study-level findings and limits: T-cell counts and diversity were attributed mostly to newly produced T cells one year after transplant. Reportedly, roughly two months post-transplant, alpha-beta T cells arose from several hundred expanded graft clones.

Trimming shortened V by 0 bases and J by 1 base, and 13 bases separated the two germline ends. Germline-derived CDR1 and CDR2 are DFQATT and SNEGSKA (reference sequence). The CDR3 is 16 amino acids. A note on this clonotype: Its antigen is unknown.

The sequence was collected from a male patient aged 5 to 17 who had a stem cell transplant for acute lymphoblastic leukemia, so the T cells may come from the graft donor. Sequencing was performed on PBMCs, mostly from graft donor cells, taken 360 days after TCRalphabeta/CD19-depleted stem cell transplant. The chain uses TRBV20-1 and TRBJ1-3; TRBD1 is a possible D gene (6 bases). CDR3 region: CSARDVSRGSGNTIYF. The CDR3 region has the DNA TGCAGTGCTAGAGATGTTAGCAGGGGTTCTGGAAACACCATATATTTT.